This TCR beta chain was sequenced in a study of cytomegalovirus exposure and HLA in healthy donors. Donors had nominal health at sampling but likely had unrecorded immune exposures. Amplification used 60 Vbeta primers and 13 Jbeta primers. Profiling relied on immunoSEQ multiplex PCR, and the TCRdb table lists in-frame clones only, not all of them. The data show over 100,000 clones, approximately 70% seen once. The CDR3 consists of 13 residues. Per the germline V gene, CDR1 is GTSNPN and CDR2 is SVGIG (reference sequence). Trimming took off 4 bases at V and 1 base at J, with 10 bases between the two ends.

The source is a woman aged 70-85 years in good health and CMV-seropositive. The rearrangement uses TRBV30 and TRBJ1-1; D unresolved. Sequences were obtained from PBMCs. In DNA, the CDR3 is TGTGCCTGGAACCCCAGCGGGAACACTGAAGCTTTCTTT. Its translation is CAWNPSGNTEAFF.